These T cell receptor beta chains were read from a single sample in a study of beta chain features in type 1 diabetes. Sequencing was performed with immunoSEQ multiplex PCR; in TCRdb, only in-frame clones are kept and a portion is missing. The data show 160,000 or so clones, around 10% seen once. Sequences were obtained from central memory CD4+ T cells from blood. The receptors come from a man between 18 and 35 years old in good health. Each CDR3 is given with its conserved first and last residue. The order of the fields is CDR3 protein, CDR3 DNA, V gene, D gene, clone size, J gene. The D gene is left open where the match is weak. Expanded clones are given a class, and other clones once, few, many or no size at all.

CDR3aa: CASSIAREQYF; CDR3nt: TGTGCCAGCAGCATTGCACGCGAGCAGTACTTC; v_gene: TRBV7-2; d_gene: NA; abundance: many; j_gene: TRBJ2-7
CDR3aa: CASSVGGSGANVLTF; CDR3nt: TGTGCCAGCAGCGTAGGAGGGTCTGGGGCCAACGTCCTGACTTTC; v_gene: TRBV9; d_gene: NA; abundance: NA; j_gene: TRBJ2-6
CDR3aa: CASSQATASGYGYEQYF; CDR3nt: TGTGCCAGCAGCCAAGCAACCGCTAGCGGGTATGGCTACGAGCAGTACTTC; v_gene: TRBV4-2; d_gene: TRBD2; abundance: few; j_gene: TRBJ2-7
CDR3aa: CASSQGKGTHTGELFF; CDR3nt: TGTGCCAGCAGCCAAGGGAAGGGGACCCACACCGGGGAGCTGTTTTTT; v_gene: TRBV4-2; d_gene: NA; abundance: NA; j_gene: TRBJ2-2
CDR3aa: CASSLFQTNTGELFF; CDR3nt: TGTGCCAGCAGCTTGTTCCAGACCAACACCGGGGAGCTGTTTTTT; v_gene: TRBV11-1; d_gene: NA; abundance: few; j_gene: TRBJ2-2
CDR3aa: CASSLRDTADTQYF; CDR3nt: TGTGCCAGCAGCTTAAGGGACACTGCAGATACGCAGTATTTT; v_gene: TRBV7-3; d_gene: NA; abundance: NA; j_gene: TRBJ2-3
CDR3aa: CASSLIPVRRNQPQHF; CDR3nt: TGTGCCAGCTCGCTTATACCGGTACGGCGCAATCAGCCCCAGCATTTT; v_gene: TRBV18; d_gene: NA; abundance: NA; j_gene: TRBJ1-5
CDR3aa: CASSQVGYEQYF; CDR3nt: TGCGCCAGCAGCCAAGTGGGCTACGAGCAGTACTTC; v_gene: TRBV4-1; d_gene: NA; abundance: few; j_gene: TRBJ2-7
CDR3aa: CASSLALAGLSTDTQYF; CDR3nt: TGTGCCAGCAGCTTAGCCCTAGCGGGACTTAGCACAGATACGCAGTATTTT; v_gene: TRBV11-2; d_gene: TRBD2; abundance: few; j_gene: TRBJ2-3
CDR3aa: CASSVGPSGVYEQYF; CDR3nt: TGTGCCAGCAGCGTAGGTCCTAGCGGTGTCTACGAGCAGTACTTC; v_gene: TRBV9; d_gene: TRBD2; abundance: once; j_gene: TRBJ2-7
CDR3aa: CASSELIQQETQYF; CDR3nt: TGTGCCAGCAGTGAATTGATACAGCAAGAGACCCAGTACTTC; v_gene: TRBV25-1; d_gene: NA; abundance: NA; j_gene: TRBJ2-5
CDR3aa: CASSSGPIQETQYF; CDR3nt: TGCGCCAGCAGCTCTGGGCCGATTCAAGAGACCCAGTACTTC; v_gene: TRBV5-1; d_gene: NA; abundance: NA; j_gene: TRBJ2-5
CDR3aa: CASSEGSIRTDTQYF; CDR3nt: TGTGCCAGCAGTGAGGGTTCCATACGCACAGATACGCAGTATTTT; v_gene: TRBV6-1; d_gene: NA; abundance: few; j_gene: TRBJ2-3
CDR3aa: CASSYATSGSRYEQYF; CDR3nt: TGTGCCAGCAGTTACGCAACTAGCGGGAGTAGGTACGAGCAGTACTTC; v_gene: TRBV6-5; d_gene: TRBD2; abundance: few; j_gene: TRBJ2-7
CDR3aa: CASSRTSGSRTYEQYF; CDR3nt: TGCGCCAGCAGCCGCACTAGCGGGAGCAGGACCTACGAGCAGTACTTC; v_gene: TRBV5-1; d_gene: TRBD2; abundance: NA; j_gene: TRBJ2-7
CDR3aa: CATALAFEQYF; CDR3nt: TGTGCCACCGCACTAGCCTTCGAGCAGTACTTC; v_gene: TRBV10-3; d_gene: NA; abundance: few; j_gene: TRBJ2-7
CDR3aa: CASSLDWSWHRGGSNYGYTF; CDR3nt: TGTGCCAGCAGCTTAGACTGGAGCTGGCACAGGGGGGGTTCTAACTATGGCTACACCTTC; v_gene: TRBV11-2; d_gene: TRBD1; abundance: few; j_gene: TRBJ1-2
CDR3aa: CASTPDRSEQYF; CDR3nt: TGTGCCAGCACCCCAGACAGATCCGAGCAGTACTTC; v_gene: TRBV6-6; d_gene: NA; abundance: NA; j_gene: TRBJ2-7
CDR3aa: CASSLGAGSYGYTF; CDR3nt: TGTGCCAGCAGCTTAGGGGCAGGGAGCTATGGCTACACCTTC; v_gene: TRBV7-2; d_gene: NA; abundance: few; j_gene: TRBJ1-2
CDR3aa: CATRPTGGGWGEQYF; CDR3nt: TGTGCCACCAGGCCCACGGGGGGCGGTTGGGGAGAGCAGTACTTC; v_gene: TRBV15; d_gene: NA; abundance: NA; j_gene: TRBJ2-7
CDR3aa: CATSRDPSGEAFF; CDR3nt: TGTGCCACCAGCAGAGATCCCTCTGGCGAAGCTTTCTTT; v_gene: TRBV15; d_gene: NA; abundance: few; j_gene: TRBJ1-1
CDR3aa: CATKRGSGSYEQYF; CDR3nt: TGTGCCACTAAACGTGGTAGCGGGAGCTACGAGCAGTACTTC; v_gene: TRBV27; d_gene: TRBD2; abundance: few; j_gene: TRBJ2-7
CDR3aa: CASSKLGSGLAGIADTQYF; CDR3nt: TGTGCCAGCAGCAAATTGGGATCCGGACTAGCGGGAATTGCGGATACGCAGTATTTT; v_gene: TRBV21-1; d_gene: NA; abundance: NA; j_gene: TRBJ2-3
CDR3aa: CASGLAFRVGLSYNEQFF; CDR3nt: TGTGCTAGTGGTTTGGCCTTCAGGGTAGGGCTCTCCTACAATGAGCAGTTCTTC; v_gene: TRBV12-5; d_gene: NA; abundance: few; j_gene: TRBJ2-1
CDR3aa: CAWSGAPDTQYF; CDR3nt: TGTGCCTGGAGCGGGGCCCCAGATACGCAGTATTTT; v_gene: TRBV30; d_gene: NA; abundance: few; j_gene: TRBJ2-3
CDR3aa: CASSPRHEQYF; CDR3nt: TGTGCCAGCAGTCCCCGTCACGAGCAGTACTTC; v_gene: TRBV28; d_gene: NA; abundance: many; j_gene: TRBJ2-7
CDR3aa: CASSVGAPRSTDTQYF; CDR3nt: TGTGCCAGCAGCGTAGGGGCCCCACGTAGCACAGATACGCAGTATTTT; v_gene: TRBV9; d_gene: NA; abundance: few; j_gene: TRBJ2-3
CDR3aa: CAAGPTDQPQHF; CDR3nt: TGTGCCGCAGGCCCCACAGATCAGCCCCAGCATTTT; v_gene: TRBV10-3; d_gene: NA; abundance: few; j_gene: TRBJ1-5
CDR3aa: CASSLDSTDSREQYF; CDR3nt: TGTGCCAGCAGCTTAGATTCGACAGACAGTCGCGAGCAGTACTTC; v_gene: TRBV11-3; d_gene: NA; abundance: few; j_gene: TRBJ2-7
CDR3aa: CASSFRRTSGGSGTQYF; CDR3nt: TGTGCCAGCAGCTTTCGTCGGACTAGCGGGGGGAGCGGTACGCAGTATTTT; v_gene: TRBV7-2; d_gene: TRBD2; abundance: many; j_gene: TRBJ2-3
CDR3aa: CASRRRTGANTGELFF; CDR3nt: TGTGCCAGCAGGAGACGGACAGGGGCGAACACCGGGGAGCTGTTTTTT; v_gene: TRBV28; d_gene: TRBD1; abundance: few; j_gene: TRBJ2-2
CDR3aa: CATSRDKAANYGYTF; CDR3nt: TGTGCCACCAGCAGAGATAAGGCAGCTAACTATGGCTACACCTTC; v_gene: TRBV15; d_gene: NA; abundance: NA; j_gene: TRBJ1-2
CDR3aa: CSVGQGAGTEAFF; CDR3nt: TGCAGCGTTGGACAGGGGGCCGGCACTGAAGCTTTCTTT; v_gene: TRBV29-1; d_gene: TRBD1; abundance: few; j_gene: TRBJ1-1
CDR3aa: CASSIAQGYIQYF; CDR3nt: TGTGCCAGTAGTATCGCACAGGGATACATTCAGTACTTC; v_gene: TRBV19; d_gene: NA; abundance: many; j_gene: TRBJ2-4
CDR3aa: CASRGQGTDTQYF; CDR3nt: TGTGCCAGCAGGGGACAGGGCACAGATACGCAGTATTTT; v_gene: TRBV25-1; d_gene: TRBD1; abundance: few; j_gene: TRBJ2-3
CDR3aa: CASSARRANEKLFF; CDR3nt: TGTGCCAGCAGCGCCCGACGAGCTAATGAAAAACTGTTTTTT; v_gene: TRBV9; d_gene: NA; abundance: few; j_gene: TRBJ1-4
CDR3aa: CASSLKGPRDEQFF; CDR3nt: TGTGCCAGCAGTCTTAAGGGACCACGCGATGAGCAGTTCTTC; v_gene: TRBV28; d_gene: NA; abundance: few; j_gene: TRBJ2-1
CDR3aa: CASSLRSPGVNGELFF; CDR3nt: TGTGCCAGCAGCTTAAGGAGTCCCGGTGTGAACGGGGAGCTGTTTTTT; v_gene: TRBV7-3; d_gene: NA; abundance: NA; j_gene: TRBJ2-2
CDR3aa: CSITGDDSNQPQHF; CDR3nt: TGCAGCATAACAGGGGACGATAGCAATCAGCCCCAGCATTTT; v_gene: TRBV29-1; d_gene: TRBD1; abundance: NA; j_gene: TRBJ1-5
CDR3aa: CASSPGGGEQFF; CDR3nt: TGTGCCAGCTCACCAGGGGGCGGTGAGCAGTTCTTC; v_gene: TRBV18; d_gene: NA; abundance: NA; j_gene: TRBJ2-1
CDR3aa: CASSLDTVDQPQHF; CDR3nt: TGTGCCAGCAGCTTAGACACCGTGGACCAGCCCCAGCATTTT; v_gene: TRBV7-9; d_gene: NA; abundance: NA; j_gene: TRBJ1-5
CDR3aa: CASSQAGDYEQYF; CDR3nt: TGTGCCAGCAGCCAAGCGGGGGACTACGAGCAGTACTTC; v_gene: TRBV7-2; d_gene: TRBD2; abundance: few; j_gene: TRBJ2-7
CDR3aa: CASRSGGTTEAFF; CDR3nt: TGTGCCAGTAGGTCAGGGGGGACCACTGAAGCTTTCTTT; v_gene: TRBV19; d_gene: TRBD1; abundance: NA; j_gene: TRBJ1-1
CDR3aa: CASSVATGSDEQYF; CDR3nt: TGTGCCAGCAGCGTAGCTACTGGAAGCGACGAGCAGTACTTC; v_gene: TRBV9; d_gene: NA; abundance: NA; j_gene: TRBJ2-7
CDR3aa: CASNSGTSGRHNEQFF; CDR3nt: TGTGCCAGCAACTCCGGGACTAGCGGGAGACACAATGAGCAGTTCTTC; v_gene: TRBV25-1; d_gene: TRBD2; abundance: few; j_gene: TRBJ2-1
CDR3aa: CSVQEVIYGYTF; CDR3nt: TGCAGCGTTCAGGAGGTCATCTATGGCTACACCTTC; v_gene: TRBV29-1; d_gene: NA; abundance: many; j_gene: TRBJ1-2
CDR3aa: CASSYFTGNRETQYF; CDR3nt: TGTGCCAGCAGTTACTTCACAGGGAACCGGGAGACCCAGTACTTC; v_gene: TRBV28; d_gene: NA; abundance: NA; j_gene: TRBJ2-5
CDR3aa: CASSRKQGTEAFF; CDR3nt: TGTGCCAGCAGTCGTAAACAGGGGACTGAAGCTTTCTTT; v_gene: TRBV28; d_gene: TRBD1; abundance: NA; j_gene: TRBJ1-1
CDR3aa: CASSSFDEQFF; CDR3nt: TGTGCCAGCAGCTCCTTCGATGAGCAGTTCTTC; v_gene: TRBV5-4; d_gene: NA; abundance: few; j_gene: TRBJ2-1
CDR3aa: CSVSGGRWETQYF; CDR3nt: TGCAGCGTGTCGGGAGGCCGATGGGAGACCCAGTACTTC; v_gene: TRBV29-1; d_gene: TRBD2; abundance: few; j_gene: TRBJ2-5
CDR3aa: CASRQTRNEQYF; CDR3nt: TGTGCCAGCAGGCAAACTAGGAACGAGCAGTACTTC; v_gene: TRBV28; d_gene: NA; abundance: few; j_gene: TRBJ2-7
CDR3aa: CASSLGQNYGYTF; CDR3nt: TGTGCCAGCAGTTTGGGGCAGAACTATGGCTACACCTTC; v_gene: TRBV28; d_gene: NA; abundance: few; j_gene: TRBJ1-2
CDR3aa: CASSPDRVISYNEQFF; CDR3nt: TGCGCCAGCAGCCCGGACAGGGTGATATCCTACAATGAGCAGTTCTTC; v_gene: TRBV5-1; d_gene: TRBD1; abundance: few; j_gene: TRBJ2-1
CDR3aa: CASSVANRDYEQYF; CDR3nt: TGTGCCAGCAGCGTAGCTAATAGGGACTACGAGCAGTACTTC; v_gene: TRBV9; d_gene: NA; abundance: NA; j_gene: TRBJ2-7